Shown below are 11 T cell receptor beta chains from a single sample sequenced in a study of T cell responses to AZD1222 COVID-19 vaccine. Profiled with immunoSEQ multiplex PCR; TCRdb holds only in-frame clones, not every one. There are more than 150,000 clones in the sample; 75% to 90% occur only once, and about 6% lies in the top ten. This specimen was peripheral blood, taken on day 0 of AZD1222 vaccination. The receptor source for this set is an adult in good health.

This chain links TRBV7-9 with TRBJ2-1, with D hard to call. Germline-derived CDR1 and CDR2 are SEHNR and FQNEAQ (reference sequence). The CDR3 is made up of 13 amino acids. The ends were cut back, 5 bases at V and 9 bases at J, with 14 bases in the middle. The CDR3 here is CASSLEQAGEQFF. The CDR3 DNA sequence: TGTGCCAGCAGCCTTGAACAAGCCGGTGAGCAGTTCTTC. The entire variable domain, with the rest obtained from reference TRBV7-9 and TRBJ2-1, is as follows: DTGVSQNPRHKITKRGQNVTFRCDPISEHNRLYWYRQTLGQGPEFLTYFQNEAQLEKSRLLSDRFSAERPKGSFSTLEIQRTEQGDSAMYLCASSLEQAGEQFFGPGTRLTVL.

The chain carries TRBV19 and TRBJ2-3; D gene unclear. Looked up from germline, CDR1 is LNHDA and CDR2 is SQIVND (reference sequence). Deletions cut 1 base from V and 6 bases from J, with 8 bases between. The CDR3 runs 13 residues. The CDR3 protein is CASSIGFKDTQYF. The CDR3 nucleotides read TGTGCCAGTAGTATAGGATTTAAGGATACGCAGTATTTT. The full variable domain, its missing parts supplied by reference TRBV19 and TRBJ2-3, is DGGITQSPKYLFRKEGQNVTLSCEQNLNHDAMYWYRQDPGQGLRLIYYSQIVNDFQKGDIAEGYSVSREKKESFPLTVTSAQKNPTAFYLCASSIGFKDTQYFGPGTRLTVL.

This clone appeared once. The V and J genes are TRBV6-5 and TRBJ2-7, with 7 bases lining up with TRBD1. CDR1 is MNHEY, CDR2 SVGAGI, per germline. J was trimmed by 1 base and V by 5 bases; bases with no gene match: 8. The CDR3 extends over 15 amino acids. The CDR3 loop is CASSRAPGQSYEQYF. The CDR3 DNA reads TGTGCCAGCAGTCGAGCTCCGGGACAGTCCTACGAGCAGTACTTC.

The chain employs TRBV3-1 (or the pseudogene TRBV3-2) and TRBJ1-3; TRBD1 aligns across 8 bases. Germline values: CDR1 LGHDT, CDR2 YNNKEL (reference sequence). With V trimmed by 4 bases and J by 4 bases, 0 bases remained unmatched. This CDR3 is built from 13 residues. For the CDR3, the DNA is TGTGCCAGCAGCCGGGACAGGGGAAACACCATATATTTT. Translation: CASSRDRGNTIYF.

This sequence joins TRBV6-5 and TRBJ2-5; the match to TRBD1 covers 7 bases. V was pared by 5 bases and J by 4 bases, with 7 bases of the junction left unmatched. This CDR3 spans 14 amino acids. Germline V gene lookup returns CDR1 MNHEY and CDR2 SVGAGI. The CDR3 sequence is CASSTTGVRETQYF. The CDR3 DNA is TGTGCCAGCAGTACAACAGGGGTACGAGAGACCCAGTACTTC.

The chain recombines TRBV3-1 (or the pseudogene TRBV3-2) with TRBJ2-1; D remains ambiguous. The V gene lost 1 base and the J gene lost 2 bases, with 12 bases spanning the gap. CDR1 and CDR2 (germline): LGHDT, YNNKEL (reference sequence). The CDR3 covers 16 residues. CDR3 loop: CASSQVRRRTYNEQFF. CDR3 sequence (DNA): TGTGCCAGCAGCCAAGTTCGTCGACGCACCTACAATGAGCAGTTCTTC.

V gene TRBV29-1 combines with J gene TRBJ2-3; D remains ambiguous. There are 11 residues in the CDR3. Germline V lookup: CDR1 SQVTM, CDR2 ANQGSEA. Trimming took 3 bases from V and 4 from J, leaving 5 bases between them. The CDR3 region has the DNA TGCAGCGTTGACTTCTCAGATACGCAGTATTTT. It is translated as CSVDFSDTQYF.

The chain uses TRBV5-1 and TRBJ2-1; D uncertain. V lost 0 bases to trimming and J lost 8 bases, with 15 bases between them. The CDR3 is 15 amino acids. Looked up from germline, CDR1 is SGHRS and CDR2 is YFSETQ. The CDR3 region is CASSLDANLGYEQFF. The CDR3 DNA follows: TGCGCCAGCAGCTTGGACGCCAATCTAGGATATGAGCAGTTCTTC.

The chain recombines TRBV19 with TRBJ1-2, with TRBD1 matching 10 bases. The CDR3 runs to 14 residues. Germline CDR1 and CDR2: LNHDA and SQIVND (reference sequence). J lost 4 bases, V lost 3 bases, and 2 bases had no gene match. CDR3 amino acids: CASSIRDRGYGYTF. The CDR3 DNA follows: TGTGCCAGTAGTATCCGGGACAGGGGCTATGGCTACACCTTC.

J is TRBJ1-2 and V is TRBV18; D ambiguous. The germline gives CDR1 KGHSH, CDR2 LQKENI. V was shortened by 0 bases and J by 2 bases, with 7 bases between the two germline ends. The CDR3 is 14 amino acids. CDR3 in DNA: TGTGCCAGCTCACCACCGTTGGGGAACTATGGCTACACCTTC. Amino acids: CASSPPLGNYGYTF.

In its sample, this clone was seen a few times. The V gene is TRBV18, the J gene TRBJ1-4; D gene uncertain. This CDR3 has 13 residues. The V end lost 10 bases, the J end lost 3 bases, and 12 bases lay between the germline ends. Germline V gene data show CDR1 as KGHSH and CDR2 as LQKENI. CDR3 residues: CATGQGSNEKLFF. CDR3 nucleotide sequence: TGTGCCACCGGCCAAGGCTCTAATGAAAAACTGTTTTTT.